This TCR beta chain was recorded in a study of T cells after somatic rescue of genetic block. Repertoires were generated with immunoSEQ multiplex PCR, while TCRdb's copy carries only in-frame clones and drops some. The data contain 12,000 or so clones, less than 80% of them singletons. Trimming stripped 4 bases from V and 5 bases from J, with 30 bases between. The germline V gene has CDR1 PRHDT and CDR2 FYEKMQ (reference sequence). CDR3 size: 19 residues. Sequenced sample: peripheral blood mononuclear cells (PBMCs). The receptor's source is a boy between 10 and 17 years old. The chain combines TRBV13 with TRBJ2-7; D perhaps matches TRBD2 (6 bases). The DNA for the CDR3 is TGTGCCAGCAGCTCTCGATCCGACGTTGGAGGGACCAAACTACACGAGCAGTACTTC. Amino acid sequence: CASSSRSDVGGTKLHEQYF.